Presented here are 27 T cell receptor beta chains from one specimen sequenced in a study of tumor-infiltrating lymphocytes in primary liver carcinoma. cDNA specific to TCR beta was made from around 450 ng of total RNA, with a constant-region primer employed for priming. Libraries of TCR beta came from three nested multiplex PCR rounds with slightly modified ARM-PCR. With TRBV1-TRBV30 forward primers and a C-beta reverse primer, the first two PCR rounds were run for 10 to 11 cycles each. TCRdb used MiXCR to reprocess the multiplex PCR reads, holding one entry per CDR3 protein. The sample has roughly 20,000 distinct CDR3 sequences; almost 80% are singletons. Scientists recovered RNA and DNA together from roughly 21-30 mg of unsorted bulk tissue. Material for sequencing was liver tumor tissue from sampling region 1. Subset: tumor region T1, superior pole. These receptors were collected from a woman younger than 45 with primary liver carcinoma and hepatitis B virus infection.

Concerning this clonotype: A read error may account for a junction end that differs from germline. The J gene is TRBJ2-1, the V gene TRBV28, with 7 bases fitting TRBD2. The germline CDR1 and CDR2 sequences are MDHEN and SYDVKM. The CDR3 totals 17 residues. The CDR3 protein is CASTHHGGGLSCNEHFF. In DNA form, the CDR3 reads TGTGCCAGCACCCACCACGGGGGAGGGCTATCCTGCAATGAGCACTTCTTC. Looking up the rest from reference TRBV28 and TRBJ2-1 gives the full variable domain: DVKVTQSSRYLVKRTGEKVFLECVQDMDHENMFWYRQDPGLGLRLIYFSYDVKMKEKGDIPEGYSVSREKKERFSLILESASTNQTSMYLCASTHHGGGLSCNEHFFGPGTRLTVL.

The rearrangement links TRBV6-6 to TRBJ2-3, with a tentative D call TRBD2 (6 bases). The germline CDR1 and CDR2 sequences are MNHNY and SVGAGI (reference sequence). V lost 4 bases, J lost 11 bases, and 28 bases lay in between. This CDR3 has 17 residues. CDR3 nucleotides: TGTGCCAGCAGTTCCACCTTAGACCGGGGAGGTCGGATAAGGCAGTATTTT. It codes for CASSSTLDRGGRIRQYF.

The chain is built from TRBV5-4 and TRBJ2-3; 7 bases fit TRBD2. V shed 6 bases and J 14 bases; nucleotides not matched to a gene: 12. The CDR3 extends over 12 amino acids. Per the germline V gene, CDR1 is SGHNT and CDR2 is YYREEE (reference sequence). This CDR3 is CASKGGGDTLYF. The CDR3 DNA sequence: TGTGCCAGCAAAGGCGGGGGAGATACGTTGTATTTT.

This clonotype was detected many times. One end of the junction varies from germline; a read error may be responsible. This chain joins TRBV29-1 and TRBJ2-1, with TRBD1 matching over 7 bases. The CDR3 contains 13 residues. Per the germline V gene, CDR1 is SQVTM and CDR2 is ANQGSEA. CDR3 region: CGAGRQGTNEQFF. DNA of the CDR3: TGTGGCGCCGGAAGACAGGGAACCAATGAGCAGTTCTTC.

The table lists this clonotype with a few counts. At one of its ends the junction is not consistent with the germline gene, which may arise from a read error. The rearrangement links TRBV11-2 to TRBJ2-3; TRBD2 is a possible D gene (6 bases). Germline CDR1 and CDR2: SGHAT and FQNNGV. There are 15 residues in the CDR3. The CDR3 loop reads CASSLEASVTDTLYF. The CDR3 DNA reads TGTGCCAGTAGCTTAGAGGCTAGCGTGACGGATACGCTGTATTTT. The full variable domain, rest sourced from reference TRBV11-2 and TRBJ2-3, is EAGVAQSPRYKIIEKRQSVAFWCNPISGHATLYWYQQILGQGPKLLIQFQNNGVVDDSQLPKDRFSAERLKGVDSTLKIQPAKLEDSAVYLCASSLEASVTDTLYFGPGTRLTVL.

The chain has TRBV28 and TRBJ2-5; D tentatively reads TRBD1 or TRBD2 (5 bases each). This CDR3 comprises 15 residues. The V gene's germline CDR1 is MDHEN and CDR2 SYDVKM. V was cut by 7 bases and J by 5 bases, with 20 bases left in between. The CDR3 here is CASTTGLPLGETQYF. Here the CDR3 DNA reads TGTGCCAGCACCACGGGGCTCCCCCTCGGGGAGACCCAGTACTTC.

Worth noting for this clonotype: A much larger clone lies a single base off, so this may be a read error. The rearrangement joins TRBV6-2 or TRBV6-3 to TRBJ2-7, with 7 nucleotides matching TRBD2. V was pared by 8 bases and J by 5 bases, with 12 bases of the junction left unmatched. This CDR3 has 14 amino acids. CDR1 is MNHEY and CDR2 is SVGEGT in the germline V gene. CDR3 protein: CASSVGGSRHEQYF. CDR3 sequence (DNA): TGTGCCAGCTCTGTCGGCGGGAGTAGGCACGAGCAGTACTTC.

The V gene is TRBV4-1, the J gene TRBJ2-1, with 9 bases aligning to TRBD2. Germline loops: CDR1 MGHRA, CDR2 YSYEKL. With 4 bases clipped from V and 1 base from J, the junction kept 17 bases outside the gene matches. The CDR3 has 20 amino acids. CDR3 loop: CASSPIPGTSFERSYNEQFF. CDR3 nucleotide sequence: TGCGCCAGCAGCCCAATTCCCGGGACTAGCTTCGAGAGATCCTACAATGAGCAGTTCTTC.

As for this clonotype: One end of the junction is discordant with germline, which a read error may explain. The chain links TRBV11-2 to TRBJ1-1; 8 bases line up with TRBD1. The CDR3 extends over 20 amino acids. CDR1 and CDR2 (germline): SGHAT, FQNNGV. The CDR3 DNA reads TGTGCCAGCAGAGCTCGGGACAGGCGGCGCAAGAGGTGGAGTAACAGTGAAGCTTTCTTT. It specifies CASRARDRRRKRWSNSEAFF.

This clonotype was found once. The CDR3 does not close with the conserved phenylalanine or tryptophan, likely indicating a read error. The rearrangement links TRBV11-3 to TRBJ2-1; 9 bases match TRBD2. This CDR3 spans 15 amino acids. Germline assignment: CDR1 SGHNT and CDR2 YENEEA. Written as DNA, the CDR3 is TGTGACAGCAGCCGACTGGCGGGGGGGGGGTATGAGCAGTTCCCC. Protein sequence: CDSSRLAGGGYEQFP.

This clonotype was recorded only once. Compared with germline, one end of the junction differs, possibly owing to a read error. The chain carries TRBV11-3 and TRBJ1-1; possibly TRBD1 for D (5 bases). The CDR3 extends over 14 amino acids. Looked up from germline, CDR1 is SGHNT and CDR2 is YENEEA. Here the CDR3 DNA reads TGTGTCAGCACCTTAGAAACAGGAGGCACTGAAGCTTTCTTT. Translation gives CVSTLETGGTEAFF.

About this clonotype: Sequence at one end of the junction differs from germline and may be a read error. The DNA for the CDR3 is TGTGCCAGCAGTCCGGGGACATGGTTCACCGGGGAGCTATTTTTT. Its protein is CASSPGTWFTGELFF. This chain uses TRBV6-5 with TRBJ2-2; TRBD1 is a possible D gene (6 bases). CDR3 size: 15 residues. Germline loops: CDR1 MNHEY, CDR2 SVGAGI.

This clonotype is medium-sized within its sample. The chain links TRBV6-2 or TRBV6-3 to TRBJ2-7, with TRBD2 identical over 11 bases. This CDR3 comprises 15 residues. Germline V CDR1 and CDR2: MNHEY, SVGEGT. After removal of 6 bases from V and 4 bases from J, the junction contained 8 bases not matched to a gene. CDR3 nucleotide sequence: TGTGCCAGCAGCTACCCCGGGACTAGCGGTTACGAGCAGTACTTC. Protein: CASSYPGTSGYEQYF.

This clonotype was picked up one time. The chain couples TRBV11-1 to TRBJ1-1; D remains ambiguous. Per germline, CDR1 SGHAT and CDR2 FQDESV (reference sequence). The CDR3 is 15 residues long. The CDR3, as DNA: TGTATCAGCAGCTCAACCGGGATAGTGAACACTGAAGCTTTCTTT. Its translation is CISSSTGIVNTEAFF.

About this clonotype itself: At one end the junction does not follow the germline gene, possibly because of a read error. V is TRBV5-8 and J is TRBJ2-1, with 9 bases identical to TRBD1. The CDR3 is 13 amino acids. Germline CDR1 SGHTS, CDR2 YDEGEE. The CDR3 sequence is CISSLDRGNEQFF. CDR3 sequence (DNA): TGTATCAGCAGCTTGGACAGGGGCAATGAACAGTTCTTC.

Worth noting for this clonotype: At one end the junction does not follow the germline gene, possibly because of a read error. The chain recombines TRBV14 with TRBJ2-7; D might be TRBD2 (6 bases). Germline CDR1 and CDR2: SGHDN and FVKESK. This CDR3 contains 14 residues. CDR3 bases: TGTGCCAACAGCAAGGCGGGGACTGACTACGAGCAGTACTTC. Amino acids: CANSKAGTDYEQYF.

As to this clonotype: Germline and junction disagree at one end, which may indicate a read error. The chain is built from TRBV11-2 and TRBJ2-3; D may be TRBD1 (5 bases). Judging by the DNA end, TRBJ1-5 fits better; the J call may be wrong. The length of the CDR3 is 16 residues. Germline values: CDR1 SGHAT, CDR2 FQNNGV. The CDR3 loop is CTSSTGLAGIVDTQHF. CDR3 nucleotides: TGTACCAGCAGCACGGGACTAGCGGGTATTGTTGATACGCAGCATTTT.

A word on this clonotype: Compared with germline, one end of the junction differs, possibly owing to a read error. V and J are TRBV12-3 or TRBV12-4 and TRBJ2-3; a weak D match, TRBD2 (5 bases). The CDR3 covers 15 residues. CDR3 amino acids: CASSFPPPSIDTRYF. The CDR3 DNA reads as TGTGCCAGTAGTTTTCCCCCTCCTAGCATAGATACGCGGTATTTT.

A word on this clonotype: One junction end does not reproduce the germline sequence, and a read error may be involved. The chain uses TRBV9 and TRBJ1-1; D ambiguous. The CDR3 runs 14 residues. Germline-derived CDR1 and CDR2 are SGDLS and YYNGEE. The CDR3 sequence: CASSVAHSGSEAFF. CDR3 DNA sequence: TGTGCCAGCAGCGTAGCCCACTCGGGTAGTGAAGCCTTCTTT.

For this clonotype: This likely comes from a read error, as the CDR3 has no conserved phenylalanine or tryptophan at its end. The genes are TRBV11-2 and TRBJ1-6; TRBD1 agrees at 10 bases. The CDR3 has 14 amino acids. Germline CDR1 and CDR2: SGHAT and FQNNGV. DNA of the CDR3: TGCGCCAACGGGAAAGGGACAGGGGATTCACCCCTCCACATT. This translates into CANGKGTGDSPLHI.

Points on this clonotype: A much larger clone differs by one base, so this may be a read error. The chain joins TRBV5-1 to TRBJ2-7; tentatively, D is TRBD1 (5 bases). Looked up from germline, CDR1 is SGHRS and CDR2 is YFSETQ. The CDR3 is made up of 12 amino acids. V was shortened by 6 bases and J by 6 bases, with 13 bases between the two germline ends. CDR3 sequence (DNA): TGCGCCAGCATCGATTTAGGGGCCGAGCAGTACTTC. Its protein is CASIDLGAEQYF.

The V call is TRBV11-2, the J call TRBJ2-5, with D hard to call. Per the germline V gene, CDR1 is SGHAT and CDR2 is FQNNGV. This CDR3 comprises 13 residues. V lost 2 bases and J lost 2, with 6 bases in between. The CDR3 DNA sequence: TGTGCCAGCAGCTTATGGCGGCAAGAGACCCAGTACTTC. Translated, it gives CASSLWRQETQYF.

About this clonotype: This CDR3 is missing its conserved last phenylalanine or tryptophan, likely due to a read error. CDR3 in DNA: TGTGCCAGCAGCTCGGCGGCTAGCGGAGCCTACGAGCAGTTCATC. Protein: CASSSAASGAYEQFI. The V gene is TRBV5-5, the J gene TRBJ2-7, with 7 bases matching TRBD2. The DNA end lines up better with TRBJ2-1; the J call may be wrong. Germline V gives CDR1 SGHKS, CDR2 YYEKEE (reference sequence). This CDR3 spans 15 amino acids.

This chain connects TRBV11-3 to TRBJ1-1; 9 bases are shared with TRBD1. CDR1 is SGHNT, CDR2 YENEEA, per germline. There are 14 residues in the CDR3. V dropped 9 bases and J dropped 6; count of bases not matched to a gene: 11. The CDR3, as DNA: TGTGCCAGTGGCTTAGAAACAGGGGGCGCTGAAGCTTTCTTT. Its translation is CASGLETGGAEAFF.

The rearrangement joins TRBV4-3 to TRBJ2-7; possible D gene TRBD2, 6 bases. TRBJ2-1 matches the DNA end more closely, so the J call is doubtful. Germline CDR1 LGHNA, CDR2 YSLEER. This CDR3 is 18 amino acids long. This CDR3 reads CASSQAVTGDHISYEQFF. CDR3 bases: TGCGCCAGCAGCCAGGCTGTGACGGGGGATCACATTAGCTACGAGCAGTTCTTC.

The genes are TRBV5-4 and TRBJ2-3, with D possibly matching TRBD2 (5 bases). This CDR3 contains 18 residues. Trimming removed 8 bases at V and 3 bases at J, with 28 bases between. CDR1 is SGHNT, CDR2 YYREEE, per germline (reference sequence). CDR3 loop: CASSNPAASRSRTDTQYF. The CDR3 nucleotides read TGTGCCAGTAGTAATCCGGCGGCTAGCAGGAGTCGGACAGATACGCAGTATTTT. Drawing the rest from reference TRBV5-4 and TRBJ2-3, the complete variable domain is ETGVTQSPTHLIKTRGQQVTLRCSSQSGHNTVSWYQQALGQGPQFIFQYYREEENGRGNFPPRFSGLQFPNYSSELNVNALELDDSALYLCASSNPAASRSRTDTQYFGPGTRLTVL.

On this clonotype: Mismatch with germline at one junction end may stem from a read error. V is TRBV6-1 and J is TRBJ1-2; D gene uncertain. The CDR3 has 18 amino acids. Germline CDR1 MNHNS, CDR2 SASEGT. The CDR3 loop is CASSERVLVLRSKYGYTF. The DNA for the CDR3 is TGTGCCAGCAGTGAACGGGTCCTGGTCCTTAGATCTAAATATGGCTACACTTTC.